The sequence of this TCR beta chain was determined in a study of T cells in Graves' hyperthyroidism and ophthalmopathy. Study-wide results and caveats: Blood held most thyroid clonotypes expanded above 0.001 frequency. Before onset, ophthalmopathy was predicted by the model a median approximately 6.7 months earlier.

Any patient presenting with uncontrolled infection, other autoimmune disease, pregnancy or lactation was left out. Clinicians diagnosed patients from clinical symptoms, serum thyroxine and TRAb, thyroid ultrasound and orbital computed tomography. Details on this clonotype: Its specificity is unknown.

The TCR beta CDR3 regions underwent amplification using RNA transcripts as the source. An initial round of RT-PCR targeting the TCR CDR3 relied on the HTBI primer set. MiXCR was run by TCRdb on the multiplex PCR reads, yielding one entry per CDR3 protein. This sample has about 680,000 distinct CDR3 sequences; just over 35% occur once, and the top ten carry roughly 30%. The germline gives CDR1 MGHDK, CDR2 SYGVNS. The V gene lost 10 bases and the J gene lost 0 bases, with 9 bases spanning the gap. The CDR3 length is 12 residues. V is TRBV25-1 and J is TRBJ1-2; D may be TRBD1 (5 bases). The sample taken for sequencing was blood. This receptor was identified in a woman in her 40s with Graves' hyperthyroidism. The CDR3 nucleotides are TGTGCCATCAGGACAACTAACTATGGCTACACCTTC. This encodes CAIRTTNYGYTF.